This T cell receptor (beta chain) emerged from a study of identical twins. Whole-study findings and limits: Out-of-frame alpha sequences shared by twins showed excess low generation probability.

Template switching introduced a universal primer site, and the cDNA bore unique molecular identifiers. TCRdb independently ran MiXCR on the 5' RACE reads; one entry per CDR3 protein. The table shows 450,000 to 600,000 distinct CDR3 sequences, with about a fifth occurring only once. To note about this clonotype: Its cognate antigen is unknown.

In addition, the sample was reused for a study of yellow fever vaccine responses in identical twins. That work contributes: Twins reportedly had a vaccine T cell response that seemed partly convergent, partly personalized.

The sequenced material came from CD4+ T cells sorted from blood. This sequence was found in a woman aged 18-29 years in good health.

The DNA for the CDR3 is TGTGCCAGCAGTTACGGGAAGAGCTACGAGCAGTACTTC. Translated, it gives CASSYGKSYEQYF. This chain links TRBV6-6 with TRBJ2-7; D gene uncertain. The CDR3 has 13 amino acids. Germline CDR1 MNHNY, CDR2 SVGAGI (reference sequence). Deletions cut 2 bases from V and 3 bases from J, with 8 bases between.